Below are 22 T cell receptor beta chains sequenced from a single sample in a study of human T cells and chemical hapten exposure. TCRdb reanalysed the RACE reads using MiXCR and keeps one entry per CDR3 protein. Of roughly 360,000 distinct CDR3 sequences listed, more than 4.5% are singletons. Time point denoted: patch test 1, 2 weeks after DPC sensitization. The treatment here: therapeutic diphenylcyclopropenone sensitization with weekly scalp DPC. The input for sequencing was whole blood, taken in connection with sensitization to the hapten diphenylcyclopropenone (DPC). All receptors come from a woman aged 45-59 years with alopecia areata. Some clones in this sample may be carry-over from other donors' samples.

CDR3 bases: TGTGCCACCAGCAGTCAGGGACGGGAGCAGTTCTTC. Protein: CATSSQGREQFF. The chain is built from TRBV15 and TRBJ2-1; TRBD1 or TRBD2 may be the D gene (5 bases each). This CDR3 region has 12 residues. V lost 3 bases and J 10 bases, leaving 10 bases between the germline ends. Germline V gene lookup returns CDR1 LNHNV and CDR2 YYDKDF (reference sequence).

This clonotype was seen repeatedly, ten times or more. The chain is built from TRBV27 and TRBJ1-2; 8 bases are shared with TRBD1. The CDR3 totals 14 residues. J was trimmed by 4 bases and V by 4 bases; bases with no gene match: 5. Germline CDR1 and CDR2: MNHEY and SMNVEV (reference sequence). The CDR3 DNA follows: TGTGCCAGCAGTTATGGACAGGGAGCCTATGGCTACACCTTC. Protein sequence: CASSYGQGAYGYTF.

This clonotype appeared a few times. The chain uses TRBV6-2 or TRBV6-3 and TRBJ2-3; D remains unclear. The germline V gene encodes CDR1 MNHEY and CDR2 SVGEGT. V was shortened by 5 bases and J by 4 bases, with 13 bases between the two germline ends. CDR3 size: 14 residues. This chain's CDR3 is CASSPPTHADTQYF. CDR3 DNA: TGTGCCAGCAGTCCCCCGACTCACGCAGATACGCAGTATTTT.

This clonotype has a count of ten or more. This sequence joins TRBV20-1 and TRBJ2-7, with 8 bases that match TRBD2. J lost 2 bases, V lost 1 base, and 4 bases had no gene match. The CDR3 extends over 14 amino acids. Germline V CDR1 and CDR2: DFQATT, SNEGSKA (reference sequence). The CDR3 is CSARVAAGAYEQYF. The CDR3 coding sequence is TGCAGTGCTAGAGTGGCAGCGGGAGCCTACGAGCAGTACTTC.

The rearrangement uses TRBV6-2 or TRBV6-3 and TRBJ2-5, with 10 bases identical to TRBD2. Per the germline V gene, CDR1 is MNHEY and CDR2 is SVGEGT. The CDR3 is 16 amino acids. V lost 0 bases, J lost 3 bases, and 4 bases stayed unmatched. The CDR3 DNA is TGTGCCAGCAGTTACTCCCGGACTAGCGGAAAAGAGACCCAGTACTTC. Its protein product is CASSYSRTSGKETQYF.

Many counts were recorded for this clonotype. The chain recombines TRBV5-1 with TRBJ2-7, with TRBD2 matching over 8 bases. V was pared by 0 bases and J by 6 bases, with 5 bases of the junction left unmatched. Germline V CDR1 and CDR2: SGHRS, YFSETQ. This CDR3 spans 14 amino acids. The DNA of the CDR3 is TGCGCCAGCAGCTTGGATCTGGCGGGGGGCGAGCAGTACTTC. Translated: CASSLDLAGGEQYF.

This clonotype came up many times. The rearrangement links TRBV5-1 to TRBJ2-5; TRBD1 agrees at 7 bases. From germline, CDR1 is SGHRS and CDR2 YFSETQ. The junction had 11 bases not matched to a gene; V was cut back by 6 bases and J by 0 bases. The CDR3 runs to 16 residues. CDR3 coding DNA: TGCGCCAGCACGGTAGGGGGCCTCGGGTACCAAGAGACCCAGTACTTC. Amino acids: CASTVGGLGYQETQYF. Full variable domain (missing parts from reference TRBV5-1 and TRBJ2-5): KAGVTQTPRYLIKTRGQQVTLSCSPISGHRSVSWYQQTPGQGLQFLFEYFSETQRNKGNFPGRFSGRQFSNSRSEMNVSTLELGDSALYLCASTVGGLGYQETQYFGPGTRLLVL.

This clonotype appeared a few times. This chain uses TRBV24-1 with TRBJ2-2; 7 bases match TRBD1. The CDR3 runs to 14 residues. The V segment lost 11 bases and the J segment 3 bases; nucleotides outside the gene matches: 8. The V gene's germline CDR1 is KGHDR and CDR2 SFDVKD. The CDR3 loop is CAISDRSHTGELFF. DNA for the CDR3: TGTGCCATCTCGGACAGGAGCCACACCGGGGAGCTGTTTTTT.

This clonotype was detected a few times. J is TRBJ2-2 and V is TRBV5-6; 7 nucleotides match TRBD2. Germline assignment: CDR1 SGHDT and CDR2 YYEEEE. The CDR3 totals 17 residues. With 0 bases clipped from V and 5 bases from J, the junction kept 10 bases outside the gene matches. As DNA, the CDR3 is TGTGCCAGCAGCTTGGCAGGACTAGAACCGTTGACCGGGGAGCTGTTTTTT. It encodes CASSLAGLEPLTGELFF.

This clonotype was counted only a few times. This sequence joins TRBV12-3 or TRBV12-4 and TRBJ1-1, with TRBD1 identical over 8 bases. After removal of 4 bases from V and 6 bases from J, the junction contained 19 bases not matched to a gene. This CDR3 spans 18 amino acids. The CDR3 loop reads CASSSPPTTGDRTSEAFF. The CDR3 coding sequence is TGTGCCAGCAGTTCCCCCCCCACAACGGGGGACAGGACCTCTGAAGCTTTCTTT.

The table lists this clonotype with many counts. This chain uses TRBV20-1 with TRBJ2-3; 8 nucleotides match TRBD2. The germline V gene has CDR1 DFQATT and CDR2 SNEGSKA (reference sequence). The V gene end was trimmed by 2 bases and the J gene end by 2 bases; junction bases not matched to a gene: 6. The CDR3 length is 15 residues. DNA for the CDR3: TGCAGTGCTAGACCGACTAGCGCGCACACAGATACGCAGTATTTT. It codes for CSARPTSAHTDTQYF.

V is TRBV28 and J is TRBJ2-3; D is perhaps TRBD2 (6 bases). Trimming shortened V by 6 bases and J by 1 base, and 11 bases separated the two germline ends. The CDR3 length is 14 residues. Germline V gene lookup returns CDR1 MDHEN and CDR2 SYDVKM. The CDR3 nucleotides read TGTGCCAGCAGGGGGAGGTGGGGCACAGATACGCAGTATTTT. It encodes CASRGRWGTDTQYF. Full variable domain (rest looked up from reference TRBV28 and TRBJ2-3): DVKVTQSSRYLVKRTGEKVFLECVQDMDHENMFWYRQDPGLGLRLIYFSYDVKMKEKGDIPEGYSVSREKKERFSLILESASTNQTSMYLCASRGRWGTDTQYFGPGTRLTVL.

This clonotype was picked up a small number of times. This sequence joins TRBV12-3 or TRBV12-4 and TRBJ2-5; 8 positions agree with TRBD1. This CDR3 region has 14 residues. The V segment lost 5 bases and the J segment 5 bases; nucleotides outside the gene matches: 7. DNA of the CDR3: TGTGCCAGCAGTACGAGGACAGGGAGTGAGACCCAGTACTTC. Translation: CASSTRTGSETQYF.

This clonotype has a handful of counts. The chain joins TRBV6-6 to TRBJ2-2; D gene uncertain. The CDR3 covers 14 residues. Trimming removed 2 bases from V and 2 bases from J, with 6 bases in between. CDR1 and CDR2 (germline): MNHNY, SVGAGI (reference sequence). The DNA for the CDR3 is TGTGCCAGCAGTTACGGGTTCAACACCGGGGAGCTGTTTTTT. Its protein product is CASSYGFNTGELFF.

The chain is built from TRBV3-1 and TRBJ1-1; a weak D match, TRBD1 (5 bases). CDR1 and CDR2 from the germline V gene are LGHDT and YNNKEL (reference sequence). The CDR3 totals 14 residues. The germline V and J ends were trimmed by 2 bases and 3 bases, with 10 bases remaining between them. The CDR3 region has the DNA TGTGCCAGCAGCCAATGGGACCAGGACACTGAAGCTTTCTTT. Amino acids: CASSQWDQDTEAFF.

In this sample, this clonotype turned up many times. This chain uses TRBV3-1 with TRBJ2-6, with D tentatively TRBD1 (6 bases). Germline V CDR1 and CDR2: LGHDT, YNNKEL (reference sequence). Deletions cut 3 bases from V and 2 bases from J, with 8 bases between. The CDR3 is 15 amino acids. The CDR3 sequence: CASSQGAAGANVLTF. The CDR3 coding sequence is TGTGCCAGCAGCCAGGGGGCGGCTGGGGCCAACGTCCTGACTTTC.

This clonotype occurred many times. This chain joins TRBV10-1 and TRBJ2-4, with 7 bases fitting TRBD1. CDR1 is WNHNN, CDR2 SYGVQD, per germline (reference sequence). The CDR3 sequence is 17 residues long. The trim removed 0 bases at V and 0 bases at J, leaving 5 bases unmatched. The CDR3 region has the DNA TGCGCCAGCAGTGAGTCGACAGGGCTCGCAGCCAAAAACATTCAGTACTTC. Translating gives CASSESTGLAAKNIQYF.

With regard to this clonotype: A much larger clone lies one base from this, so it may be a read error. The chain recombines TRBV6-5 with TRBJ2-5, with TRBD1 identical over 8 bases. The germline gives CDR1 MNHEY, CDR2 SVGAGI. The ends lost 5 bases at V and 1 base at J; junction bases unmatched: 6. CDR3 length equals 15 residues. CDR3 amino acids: CASSLMDRAQETQYF. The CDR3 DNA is TGTGCCAGCAGTCTGATGGACAGGGCCCAAGAGACCCAGTACTTC.

This CDR3 reads CATSKRGQETQYF. CDR3 in DNA: TGTGCCACCAGCAAGCGGGGGCAGGAGACCCAGTACTTC. The gene calls are TRBV15 and TRBJ2-5; TRBD2 aligns across 8 bases. CDR3 length: 13 amino acids. The trim removed 4 bases at V and 5 bases at J, leaving 3 bases unmatched. Germline V CDR1 and CDR2: LNHNV, YYDKDF (reference sequence).

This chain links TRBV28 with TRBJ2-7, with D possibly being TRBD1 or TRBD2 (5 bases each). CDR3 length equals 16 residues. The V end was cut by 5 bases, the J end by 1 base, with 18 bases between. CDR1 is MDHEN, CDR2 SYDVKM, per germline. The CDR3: CASSPVGGLPSYEQYF. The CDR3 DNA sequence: TGTGCCAGCAGTCCGGTTGGGGGATTGCCTTCCTACGAGCAGTACTTC.

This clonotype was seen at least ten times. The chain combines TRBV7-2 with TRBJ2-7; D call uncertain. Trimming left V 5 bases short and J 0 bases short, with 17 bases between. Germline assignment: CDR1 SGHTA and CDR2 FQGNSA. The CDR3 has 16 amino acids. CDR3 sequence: CASSPDDAARSYEQYF. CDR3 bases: TGTGCCAGCAGCCCTGACGACGCGGCCCGCTCCTACGAGCAGTACTTC.

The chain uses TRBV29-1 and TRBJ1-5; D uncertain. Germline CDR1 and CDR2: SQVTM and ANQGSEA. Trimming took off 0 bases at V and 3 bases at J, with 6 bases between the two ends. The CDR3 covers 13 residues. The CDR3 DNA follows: TGCAGCGTTGAAGAATGGCTCAATCAGCCCCAGCATTTT. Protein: CSVEEWLNQPQHF.